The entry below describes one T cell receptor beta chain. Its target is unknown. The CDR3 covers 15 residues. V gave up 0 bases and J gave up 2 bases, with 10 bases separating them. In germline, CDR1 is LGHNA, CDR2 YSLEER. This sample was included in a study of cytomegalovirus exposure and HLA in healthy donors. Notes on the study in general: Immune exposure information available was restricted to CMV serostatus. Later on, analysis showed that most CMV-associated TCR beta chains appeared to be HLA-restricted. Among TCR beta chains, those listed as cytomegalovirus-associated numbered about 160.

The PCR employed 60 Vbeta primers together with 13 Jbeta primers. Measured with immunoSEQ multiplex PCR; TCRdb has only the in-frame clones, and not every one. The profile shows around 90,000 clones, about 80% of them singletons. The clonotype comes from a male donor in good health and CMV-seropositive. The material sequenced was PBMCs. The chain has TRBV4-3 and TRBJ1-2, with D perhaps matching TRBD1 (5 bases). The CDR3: CASSQDSAGNYGYTF. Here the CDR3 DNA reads TGCGCCAGCAGCCAAGATTCGGCAGGGAACTATGGCTACACCTTC.